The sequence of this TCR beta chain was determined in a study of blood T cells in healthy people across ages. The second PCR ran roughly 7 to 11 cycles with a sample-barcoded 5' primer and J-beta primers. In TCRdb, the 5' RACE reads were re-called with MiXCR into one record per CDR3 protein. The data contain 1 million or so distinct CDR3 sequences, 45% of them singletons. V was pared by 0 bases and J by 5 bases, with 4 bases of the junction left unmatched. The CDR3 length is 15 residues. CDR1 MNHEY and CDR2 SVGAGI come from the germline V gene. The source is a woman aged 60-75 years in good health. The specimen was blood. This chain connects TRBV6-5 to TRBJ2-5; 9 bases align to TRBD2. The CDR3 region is CASSYSSGSKETQYF. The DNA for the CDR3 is TGTGCCAGCAGTTACTCTAGCGGGAGTAAGGAGACCCAGTACTTC.